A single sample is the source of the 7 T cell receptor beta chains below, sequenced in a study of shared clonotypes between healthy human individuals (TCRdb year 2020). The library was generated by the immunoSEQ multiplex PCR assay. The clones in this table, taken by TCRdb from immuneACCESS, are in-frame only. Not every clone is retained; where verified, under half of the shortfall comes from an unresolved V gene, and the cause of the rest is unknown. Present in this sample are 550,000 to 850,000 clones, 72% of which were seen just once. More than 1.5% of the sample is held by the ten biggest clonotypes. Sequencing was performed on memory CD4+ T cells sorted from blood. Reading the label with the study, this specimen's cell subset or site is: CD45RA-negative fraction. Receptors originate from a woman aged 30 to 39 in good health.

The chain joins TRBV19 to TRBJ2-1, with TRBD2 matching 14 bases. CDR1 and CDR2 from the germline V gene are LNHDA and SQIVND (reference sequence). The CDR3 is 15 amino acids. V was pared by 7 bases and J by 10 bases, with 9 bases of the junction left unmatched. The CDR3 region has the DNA TGTGCCAGTAATTTGGGACTAGCGGGAGTAGGCGAGCAGTTCTTC. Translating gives CASNLGLAGVGEQFF.

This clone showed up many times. The CDR3 region has the DNA TGCAGTGCGCCCTTGTGGGACGGCCAGCATTTT. Translating it yields CSAPLWDGQHF. This chain joins TRBV20-1 and TRBJ1-5; TRBD1 is a possible D gene (5 bases). Germline CDR1 DFQATT, CDR2 SNEGSKA (reference sequence). Trimming took off 6 bases at V and 12 bases at J, with 15 bases between the two ends. This CDR3 is 11 amino acids long.

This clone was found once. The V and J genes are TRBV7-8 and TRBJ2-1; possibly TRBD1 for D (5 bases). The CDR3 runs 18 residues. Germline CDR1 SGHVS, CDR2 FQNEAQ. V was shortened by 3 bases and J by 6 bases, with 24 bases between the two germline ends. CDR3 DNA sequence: TGTGCCAGCAGCTTCGATAAGACGAGACAGCACCCTCGCAATGAGCAGTTCTTC. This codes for CASSFDKTRQHPRNEQFF.

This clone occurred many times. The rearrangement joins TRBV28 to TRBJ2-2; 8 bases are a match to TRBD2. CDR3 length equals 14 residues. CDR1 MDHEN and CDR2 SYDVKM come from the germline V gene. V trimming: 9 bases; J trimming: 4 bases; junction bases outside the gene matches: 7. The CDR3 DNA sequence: TGTGCCAGTCAAAGTAGCGGGACCACCGGGGAGCTGTTTTTT. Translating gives CASQSSGTTGELFF.

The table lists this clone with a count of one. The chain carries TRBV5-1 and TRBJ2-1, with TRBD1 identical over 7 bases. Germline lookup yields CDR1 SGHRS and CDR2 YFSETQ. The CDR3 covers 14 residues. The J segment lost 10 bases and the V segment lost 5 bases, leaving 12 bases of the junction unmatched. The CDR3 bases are TGCGCCAGCAGAGGGACAGAACATATCGGGGAGCAGTTCTTC. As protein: CASRGTEHIGEQFF.

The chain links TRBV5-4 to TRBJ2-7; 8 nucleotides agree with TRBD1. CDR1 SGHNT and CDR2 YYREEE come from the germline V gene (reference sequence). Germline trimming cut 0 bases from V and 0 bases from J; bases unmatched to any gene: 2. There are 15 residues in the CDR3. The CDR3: CASSLGQGASYEQYF. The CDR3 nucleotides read TGTGCCAGCAGCTTGGGGCAGGGGGCCTCCTACGAGCAGTACTTC.

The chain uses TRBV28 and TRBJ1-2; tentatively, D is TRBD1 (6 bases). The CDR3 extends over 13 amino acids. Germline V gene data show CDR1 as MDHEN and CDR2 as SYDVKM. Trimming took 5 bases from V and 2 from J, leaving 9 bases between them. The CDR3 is CASSQGINYGYTF. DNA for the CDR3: TGTGCCAGCAGTCAGGGGATCAACTATGGCTACACCTTC.